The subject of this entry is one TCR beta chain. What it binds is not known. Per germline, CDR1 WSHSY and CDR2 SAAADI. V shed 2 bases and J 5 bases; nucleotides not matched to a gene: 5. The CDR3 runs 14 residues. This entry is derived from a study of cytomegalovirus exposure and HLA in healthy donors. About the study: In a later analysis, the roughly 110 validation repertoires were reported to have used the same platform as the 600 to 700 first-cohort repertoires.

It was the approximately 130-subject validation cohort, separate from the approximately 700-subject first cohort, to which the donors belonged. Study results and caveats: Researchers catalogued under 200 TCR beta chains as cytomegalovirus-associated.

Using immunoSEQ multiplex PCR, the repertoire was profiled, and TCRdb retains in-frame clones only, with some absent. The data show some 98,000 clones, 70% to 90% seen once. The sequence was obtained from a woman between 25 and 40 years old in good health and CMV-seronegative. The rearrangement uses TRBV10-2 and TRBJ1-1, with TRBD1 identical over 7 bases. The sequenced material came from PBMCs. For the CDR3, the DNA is TGCGCCAGCAGTGAGCAGGGGGTAGGTACTGAAGCTTTCTTT. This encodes CASSEQGVGTEAFF.